The clone carrying this T cell receptor beta chain appeared a few times. This entry is derived from a study of beta chain features in type 1 diabetes. Every isolated RNA sample was fully reverse transcribed, so sequencing captured expressed TCRB transcripts. The data were produced by immunoSEQ multiplex PCR, yet TCRdb's version contains in-frame clones alone and is incomplete. The data contain under 90,000 clones, roughly 34% of them singletons. J lost 4 bases, V lost 7 bases, and 8 bases had no gene match. The germline V gene encodes CDR1 SGHRS and CDR2 YFSETQ. This CDR3 is built from 13 residues. The source material was stem cell memory CD4+ T cells from blood. The chain is built from TRBV5-1 and TRBJ2-7, with 7 nucleotides matching TRBD1. The source is a woman aged 18-35 years in good health. In DNA form, the CDR3 reads TGCGCCAGCGGCGGAGCAGGGGGTTACGAGCAGTACTTC. Its translation: CASGGAGGYEQYF.